Listed here are 9 T cell receptor beta chains from one sample, sequenced in a study of T cell repertoires in cytomegalovirus infection. TCRdb used MiXCR to reprocess the reads, holding one entry per CDR3 protein. The table records roughly 77,000 distinct CDR3 sequences, 3.5% to 4% of them present only once. Specimen: PBMCs. Receptor source: a human donor in good health (CMV status not recorded). Some clones in this sample may be carry-over from other donors' samples.

This clonotype was counted a few times. The J gene is TRBJ1-5, the V gene TRBV12-3 or TRBV12-4, with D possibly being TRBD1 (5 bases). The CDR3 consists of 16 residues. V dropped 6 bases and J dropped 2 bases, with 17 bases sitting between them. In nucleotides, the CDR3 is TGTGCCAGCAGCTCAAAAAAGGGGCTTGGCAATCAGCCCCAGCATTTT. Protein: CASSSKKGLGNQPQHF.

This clonotype was seen at least ten times. J is TRBJ1-3 and V is TRBV20-1, with TRBD1 matching 7 bases. Losses at the gene ends were 1 base for V and 4 bases for J; bases not matched to a gene: 4. CDR3 length equals 14 residues. The V gene's germline CDR1 is DFQATT and CDR2 SNEGSKA (reference sequence). CDR3 DNA: TGCAGTGCTAGAGGGCAGGGGGACGGAAACACCATATATTTT. This sequence encodes CSARGQGDGNTIYF.

This clonotype has at least ten counts. The chain couples TRBV7-6 to TRBJ1-1; the D is unclear. Germline-derived CDR1 and CDR2 are SGHVS and FNYEAQ. The CDR3 sequence is 13 residues long. V dropped 2 bases and J dropped 3 bases, with 7 bases sitting between them. The CDR3 loop reads CASSLKRDTEAFF. CDR3 DNA: TGTGCCAGCAGCTTAAAGAGGGACACTGAAGCTTTCTTT.

This clonotype was observed at least ten times. The rearrangement uses TRBV12-3 or TRBV12-4 and TRBJ1-2; 9 positions agree with TRBD1. V lost 5 bases and J lost 7; bases outside the gene matches: 11. The CDR3 contains 15 residues. The CDR3 DNA is TGTGCCAGCAGTCAACCAGGGACAGGGTCCTCTGGCTACACCTTC. Residues: CASSQPGTGSSGYTF.

The V call is TRBV18, the J call TRBJ2-7, with D possibly matching TRBD1 (6 bases). This CDR3 has 14 amino acids. V lost 3 bases, J lost 1 base, and 10 bases lay in between. Per germline, CDR1 KGHSH and CDR2 LQKENI. The CDR3 loop reads CASSPLDSSYEQYF. CDR3 bases: TGTGCCAGCTCACCCCTGGACAGTTCCTACGAGCAGTACTTC.

This clonotype was recorded at least ten times. The CDR3 DNA reads as TGTGCCAGCAGCTTAAATGGAGCCTCTAGCGGGGCCAACGTCCTGACTTTC. Protein product: CASSLNGASSGANVLTF. The gene calls are TRBV7-3 and TRBJ2-6; D might be TRBD2 (5 bases). The germline V gene encodes CDR1 SGHTA and CDR2 FQGTGA. V lost 1 base and J lost 4, with 14 bases in between. The CDR3 extends over 17 amino acids.

This clonotype was seen ten or more times. The chain uses TRBV28 and TRBJ1-5; D might be TRBD1 (5 bases). Deletions cut 5 bases from V and 1 base from J, with 18 bases between. CDR3 size: 17 residues. CDR1 MDHEN and CDR2 SYDVKM come from the germline V gene. CDR3 bases: TGTGCCAGCAGTCTACCTCCCAGGGTAAGGAGCAATCAGCCCCAGCATTTT. It encodes CASSLPPRVRSNQPQHF.

This clonotype was counted many times. The V and J genes are TRBV20-1 and TRBJ1-4; D unresolved. This CDR3 is built from 14 residues. Trimming took 3 bases from V and 0 from J, leaving 8 bases between them. Germline assignment: CDR1 DFQATT and CDR2 SNEGSKA (reference sequence). The CDR3 nucleotides are TGCAGTGCTAGTCCCATTACAACTAATGAAAAACTGTTTTTT. It is translated as CSASPITTNEKLFF.

This clonotype was seen ten or more times. The rearrangement uses TRBV6-2 or TRBV6-3 and TRBJ2-1; D might be TRBD1 (6 bases). V gave up 7 bases and J gave up 8 bases, with 21 bases separating them. Germline CDR1 is MNHEY and CDR2 is SVGEGT. The CDR3 covers 15 residues. The CDR3 DNA sequence: TGTGCCAGCACCGACTACAGGGTTGAGGGAGATGAGCAGTTCTTC. Translation gives CASTDYRVEGDEQFF.